This is a list of T cell receptor beta chains from one sample in a study of cytomegalovirus exposure and HLA in healthy donors. Clones were read by immunoSEQ multiplex PCR, and TCRdb kept only the in-frame ones, dropping some. The sample holds 150,000 to 200,000 clones, 80% to 85% seen once. The sequenced sample consisted of PBMCs. Every receptor here comes from a man aged 25-45 years in good health and CMV-seropositive. The CDR3 runs from the conserved cysteine through the conserved F or W. A D gene is named only where the DNA matches it firmly. Part of the rows lack a size; the others show once, few, many or a class for expanded clones.

v_gene	j_gene	abundance	d_gene	CDR3aa	CDR3nt
TRBV28	TRBJ1-5	.	.	CASSLWGGGRGQPQHF	TGTGCCAGCAGTTTATGGGGCGGGGGTCGTGGTCAGCCCCAGCATTTT
TRBV10-3	TRBJ2-3	.	.	CAISFSHQGGTDTQYF	TGTGCCATCAGCTTCTCTCATCAGGGCGGCACAGATACGCAGTATTTT
TRBV6-6	TRBJ2-7	.	TRBD2	CASSFRLAGGRYEQYF	TGTGCCAGCAGTTTCAGACTAGCGGGGGGGCGGTACGAGCAGTACTTC
TRBV7-9	TRBJ2-2	.	TRBD1	CASRTDREPNTGELFF	TGTGCCAGCAGGACTGACAGGGAACCCAACACCGGGGAGCTGTTTTTT
TRBV7-3	TRBJ2-3	.	.	CASSLEVQDTQYF	TGTGCCAGCAGCTTAGAAGTACAAGATACGCAGTATTTT
TRBV6-5	TRBJ2-3	.	.	CASSYSDSDTQYF	TGTGCCAGCAGTTACTCCGACTCTGATACGCAGTATTTT
TRBV4-3	TRBJ2-3	.	.	CASSPSGTTDTQYF	TGCGCCAGCAGCCCCAGCGGCACCACAGATACGCAGTATTTT
TRBV5-6	TRBJ1-2	.	TRBD1	CASSDGQARVGYTF	TGTGCCAGCAGCGACGGACAGGCCCGAGTTGGCTACACCTTC
TRBV5-1	TRBJ2-7	once	TRBD1	CASSLRDRGSYEQYF	TGCGCCAGCAGCCTCCGGGACAGGGGGTCCTACGAGCAGTACTTC
TRBV30	TRBJ2-1	.	.	CAWSWRKRVYNEQFF	TGTGCCTGGAGTTGGAGGAAACGTGTTTACAATGAGCAGTTCTTC
TRBV4-1	TRBJ2-1	.	TRBD2	CASSQLSGGKSLSSYNEQFF	TGCGCCAGCAGCCAACTTAGCGGGGGGAAGAGTCTTAGCTCCTACAATGAGCAGTTCTTC
TRBV11-2	TRBJ2-7	.	.	CASSLMSGPSYEQYF	TGTGCCAGCAGCTTAATGTCTGGGCCGAGCTACGAGCAGTACTTC
TRBV30	TRBJ1-1	.	TRBD1	CAWGAGTENTEAFF	TGTGCCTGGGGGGCCGGGACAGAGAACACTGAAGCTTTCTTT
TRBV6-5	TRBJ1-2	.	.	CASSSRGDGYTF	TGTGCCAGCAGCTCCCGGGGAGATGGCTACACCTTC
TRBV18	TRBJ2-3	.	.	CASSPGRGVTDTQYF	TGTGCCAGCTCACCAGGCAGGGGAGTCACAGATACGCAGTATTTT
TRBV5-1	TRBJ2-3	.	TRBD2	CASSRTGTSAIDTQYF	TGCGCCAGCAGCCGCACCGGGACTAGCGCCATAGATACGCAGTATTTT
TRBV9	TRBJ2-2	.	TRBD2	CASAPSVGGTGELFF	TGTGCCAGCGCTCCTTCGGTGGGGGGGACCGGGGAGCTGTTTTTT
TRBV28	TRBJ2-2	once	.	CASSSSSRGGTGELFF	TGTGCCAGCAGTTCTTCTAGTCGCGGTGGGACCGGGGAGCTGTTTTTT
TRBV27	TRBJ2-1	once	TRBD2	CASSLPLADYNEQFF	TGTGCCAGCAGTTTACCCCTAGCGGACTACAATGAGCAGTTCTTC
TRBV5-4	TRBJ2-1	.	.	CASSLTGDEQFF	TGTGCCAGCAGCTTGACGGGAGATGAGCAGTTCTTC
TRBV7-2	TRBJ2-7	.	.	CASSFLTYEQYF	TGTGCCAGCAGCTTTCTTACCTACGAGCAGTACTTC
TRBV7-8	TRBJ2-5	few	TRBD2	CASSLALAGGPETQYF	TGTGCCAGCAGCTTAGCTCTAGCGGGAGGGCCGGAGACCCAGTACTTC
TRBV27	TRBJ1-1	.	.	CASSLNRASTEAFF	TGTGCCAGCAGTTTAAACAGGGCCAGCACTGAAGCTTTCTTT
TRBV5-1	TRBJ2-1	.	TRBD2	CASSIGLAGAASNEQFF	TGCGCCAGCAGCATAGGACTAGCGGGAGCGGCTTCCAATGAGCAGTTCTTC
TRBV10-3	TRBJ1-5	.	TRBD1	CAISERQGINQPQHF	TGTGCCATCAGCGAACGACAGGGAATCAATCAGCCCCAGCATTTT
TRBV9	TRBJ1-1	.	TRBD1	CASSVDPHRGQGSNTEAFF	TGTGCCAGCAGCGTAGATCCGCACAGGGGCCAAGGATCTAACACTGAAGCTTTCTTT
TRBV5-1	TRBJ2-7	.	TRBD2	CASSLSGGFYEQYF	TGCGCCAGCAGCTTGAGCGGGGGGTTCTACGAGCAGTACTTC
TRBV29-1	TRBJ2-2	.	TRBD2	CSVGGLATVHTGELFF	TGCAGCGTTGGCGGACTAGCGACGGTGCACACCGGGGAGCTGTTTTTT
TRBV2	TRBJ1-1	few	.	CASRETGQNTEAFF	TGTGCCAGCAGGGAAACGGGACAAAACACTGAAGCTTTCTTT
TRBV9	TRBJ2-2	.	.	CASSVGSSPGNTGELFF	TGTGCCAGCAGCGTAGGGTCTAGCCCCGGCAACACCGGGGAGCTGTTTTTT
TRBV6-5	TRBJ1-5	.	TRBD1	CASSSGQGGNQPQHF	TGTGCCAGCAGTTCCGGACAGGGTGGCAATCAGCCCCAGCATTTT
TRBV28	TRBJ2-1	.	TRBD1	CASSRDRLGPVNNEQFF	TGTGCCAGCAGTCGGGACAGGTTGGGCCCGGTTAACAATGAGCAGTTCTTC
TRBV5-6	TRBJ2-7	.	.	CASSIQTEVIYEQYF	TGTGCCAGCAGCATACAGACAGAAGTAATCTACGAGCAGTACTTC
TRBV5-1	TRBJ1-4	.	.	CASSLGRAATNEKLFF	TGCGCCAGCAGCTTGGGCAGGGCCGCAACTAATGAAAAACTGTTTTTT
TRBV28	TRBJ1-5	once	.	CASSLEQRNQPQHF	TGTGCCAGCAGTTTAGAACAGCGGAATCAGCCCCAGCATTTT
TRBV7-8	TRBJ2-4	.	TRBD2	CASKSGLAGIQYF	TGTGCCAGCAAGAGTGGCTTAGCGGGCATTCAGTACTTC
TRBV25-1	TRBJ1-1	.	TRBD1	CASWAGGLTEAFF	TGTGCCAGCTGGGCAGGGGGCTTAACTGAAGCTTTCTTT
TRBV9	TRBJ2-1	.	TRBD2	CASSVPGGPNNEQFF	TGTGCCAGCAGCGTCCCGGGAGGGCCTAACAATGAGCAGTTCTTC
TRBV6-5	TRBJ1-1	.	.	CASRRGSPTEAFF	TGTGCCAGCCGAAGGGGCTCTCCAACTGAAGCTTTCTTT
TRBV7-3	TRBJ1-3	.	.	CASSTDIGNTIYF	TGTGCCAGCAGCACGGACATAGGAAACACCATATATTTT
TRBV6-5	TRBJ2-7	.	TRBD2	CASRTSGFHEQYF	TGTGCCAGCCGGACTAGCGGGTTCCACGAGCAGTACTTC
TRBV5-4	TRBJ1-2	.	.	CASSLVSGQSGGYTF	TGTGCCAGCAGCTTGGTCTCAGGCCAAAGCGGGGGCTACACCTTC
TRBV5-6	TRBJ1-5	.	TRBD1	CASSQDRVRQPQHF	TGTGCCAGCAGCCAGGACAGGGTAAGACAGCCCCAGCATTTT
TRBV5-4	TRBJ2-7	once	TRBD2	CASSLGGGGPSGEQYF	TGTGCCAGCAGCTTGGGAGGCGGGGGGCCCTCTGGGGAGCAGTACTTC
TRBV4-2	TRBJ2-6	.	TRBD2	CASSQELAGGATVGANVLTF	TGTGCCAGCAGCCAAGAGTTAGCGGGAGGGGCCACGGTTGGGGCCAACGTCCTGACTTTC
TRBV5-1	TRBJ1-4	.	.	CASGLQGPNEKLFF	TGCGCCAGCGGCCTACAGGGCCCTAATGAAAAACTGTTTTTT